One sample yielded the 17 T cell receptor beta chains listed below, sequenced in a study of cytomegalovirus exposure and HLA in healthy donors. A multiplex PCR was run with 60 Vbeta primers and 13 Jbeta primers. Generated by immunoSEQ multiplex PCR, the TCRdb table keeps only in-frame clones and is missing some. This table holds 120,000 to 150,000 clones, almost 80% found once. Sequenced: PBMCs. Source of these receptors: a male donor in good health and CMV-seronegative.

The gene calls are TRBV18 and TRBJ2-1; 7 positions match TRBD1. This CDR3 is 15 amino acids long. Looked up from germline, CDR1 is KGHSH and CDR2 is LQKENI. Trimming cost V 5 bases and J 0 bases; bases outside gene matches: 4. CDR3 nucleotide sequence: TGTGCCAGCTCAAAGGGACAGCCCTCCTACAATGAGCAGTTCTTC. This sequence encodes CASSKGQPSYNEQFF.

V is TRBV2 and J is TRBJ1-1; D is undetermined. The CDR3 has 12 residues. Germline V gives CDR1 SNHLY, CDR2 FYNNEI. V lost 2 bases, J lost 3 bases, and 4 bases lay in between. The CDR3 bases are TGTGCCAGCAGTGAACGGGACACTGAAGCTTTCTTT. Residues: CASSERDTEAFF.

The chain joins TRBV5-6 to TRBJ1-5, with 8 bases lining up with TRBD1. The CDR3 totals 15 residues. Germline assignment: CDR1 SGHDT and CDR2 YYEEEE. Germline trimming cut 4 bases from V and 4 bases from J; bases unmatched to any gene: 7. This CDR3 is CASSNGTGVNQPQHF. DNA for the CDR3: TGTGCCAGCAGCAACGGGACAGGAGTGAATCAGCCCCAGCATTTT.

The rearrangement joins TRBV2 to TRBJ2-1; 7 positions match TRBD1. Germline V lookup: CDR1 SNHLY, CDR2 FYNNEI. The CDR3 extends over 13 amino acids. J lost 10 bases, V lost 6 bases, and 9 bases had no gene match. CDR3 DNA: TGTGCCAGCAGAAATTCAGGGGGATGCGAGCAGTTCTTC. This translates into CASRNSGGCEQFF.

The rearrangement uses TRBV7-9 and TRBJ1-4; no definite D call. The CDR3 loop spans 14 amino acids. Trimming cost V 0 bases and J 3 bases, with 5 bases left between them. Germline CDR1 SEHNR, CDR2 FQNEAQ (reference sequence). The CDR3 region is CASSLAHANEKLFF. CDR3 nucleotides: TGTGCCAGCAGCTTAGCACATGCTAATGAAAAACTGTTTTTT.

V gene TRBV7-9 combines with J gene TRBJ2-5; D is perhaps TRBD2 (6 bases). The J call may be wrong; the DNA end is better matched by TRBJ2-7. The CDR3 is 17 residues long. Germline V gene lookup returns CDR1 SEHNR and CDR2 FQNEAQ (reference sequence). Here the CDR3 reads CASSLMGDFLRGYEQYF. For the CDR3, the DNA is TGTGCCAGCAGCTTAATGGGTGACTTTCTGCGGGGCTACGAGCAGTACTTC.

The chain couples TRBV7-6 to TRBJ2-7, with a possible D match to TRBD2 (5 bases). The CDR3 is 12 residues long. V was cut by 4 bases and J by 4 bases, with 8 bases left in between. CDR1 is SGHVS and CDR2 is FNYEAQ in the germline V gene. In nucleotides, the CDR3 is TGTGCCAGCAGCTCCGGGGTGTACGAGCAGTACTTC. Translating gives CASSSGVYEQYF.

The CDR3 DNA reads TGTGCCAGCAAAGGAGGGCCTAATTCACCCCTCCACTTT. Its translation: CASKGGPNSPLHF. V usage is TRBV2 and J usage is TRBJ1-6; D is unclear. This CDR3 has 13 amino acids. Germline CDR1 is SNHLY and CDR2 is FYNNEI. The V end was cut by 7 bases, the J end by 6 bases, with 10 bases between.

V is TRBV11-2 and J is TRBJ1-2; D is unresolved. The CDR3 totals 13 residues. The germline V and J ends were trimmed by 1 base and 7 bases, with 10 bases remaining between them. Germline V gene lookup returns CDR1 SGHAT and CDR2 FQNNGV. The CDR3 DNA reads as TGTGCCAGCAGCTTAGGCCGGGTCCCTGGCTACACCTTC. Amino acid sequence: CASSLGRVPGYTF.

The CDR3 DNA reads TGTGCCAGCTCACCAGTGCGTACCAATGAGCAGTTCTTC. Amino acid sequence: CASSPVRTNEQFF. The chain employs TRBV18 and TRBJ2-1, with D uncertain. CDR1 KGHSH and CDR2 LQKENI come from the germline V gene. The CDR3 sequence is 13 residues long. The V gene lost 2 bases and the J gene lost 6 bases, with 8 bases spanning the gap.

The chain recombines TRBV7-2 with TRBJ2-5, with TRBD1 identical over 8 bases. Germline V lookup: CDR1 SGHTA, CDR2 FQGNSA. This CDR3 region has 14 residues. The V and J ends lost 5 bases and 4 bases, in that order; junction bases with no gene match: 6. CDR3 protein: CASSRTGGGETQYF. CDR3 sequence (DNA): TGTGCCAGCAGCCGAACAGGGGGTGGAGAGACCCAGTACTTC.

The J gene is TRBJ2-1, the V gene TRBV5-1, with 8 nucleotides matching TRBD2. The CDR3 is 13 amino acids. Trimming took 5 bases from V and 9 from J; bases not matched to a gene: 7. Germline CDR1 reads SGHRS; CDR2 reads YFSETQ. CDR3 bases: TGCGCCAGCAGTTCCGGGAGGGCCGGTGAGCAGTTCTTC. Encoded protein: CASSSGRAGEQFF.

The chain is built from TRBV25-1 and TRBJ2-5; 7 bases are a match to TRBD1. The CDR3 is made up of 13 amino acids. From germline, CDR1 is MGHDK and CDR2 SYGVNS. The V and J ends lost 8 bases and 5 bases, in that order; junction bases with no gene match: 8. The DNA for the CDR3 is TGTGCCAGCGGAAGACAGGGAAGGGAGACCCAGTACTTC. Its protein is CASGRQGRETQYF. The variable domain in full, with the rest retrieved from reference TRBV25-1 and TRBJ2-5, is EADIYQTPRYLVIGTGKKITLECSQTMGHDKMYWYQQDPGMELHLIHYSYGVNSTEKGDLSSESTVSRIRTEHFPLTLESARPSHTSQYLCASGRQGRETQYFGPGTRLLVL.

The chain couples TRBV18 to TRBJ2-1; 10 bases map to TRBD2. Germline V CDR1 and CDR2: KGHSH, LQKENI. The CDR3 is 18 residues long. V dropped 4 bases and J dropped 0; count of bases not matched to a gene: 9. The chain's CDR3 is CASSLALLAGSSYNEQFF. DNA of the CDR3: TGTGCCAGCTCACTCGCCTTACTAGCGGGGAGCTCCTACAATGAGCAGTTCTTC.

The J gene is TRBJ2-1, the V gene TRBV29-1; possibly TRBD1 for D (5 bases). V shed 8 bases and J shed 4 bases, with 12 bases lying between them. Germline V gene sequence: CDR1 SQVTM, CDR2 ANQGSEA. The CDR3 covers 12 residues. CDR3 loop: CSTQTGYNEQFF. Here the CDR3 DNA reads TGCAGCACACAAACAGGATACAATGAGCAGTTCTTC.

The chain couples TRBV19 to TRBJ1-1; D is unclear. V lost 5 bases, J lost 1 base, and 17 bases lay in between. CDR3 length: 16 amino acids. The V gene's germline CDR1 is LNHDA and CDR2 SQIVND (reference sequence). CDR3 amino acids: CASSALPQIRNTEAFF. CDR3 DNA: TGTGCCAGTAGTGCCCTCCCACAGATACGGAACACTGAAGCTTTCTTT.

The chain recombines TRBV25-1 with TRBJ2-1, with 8 positions matching TRBD2. The ends lost 4 bases at V and 10 bases at J; junction bases unmatched: 3. The CDR3 has 12 residues. Germline loops: CDR1 MGHDK, CDR2 SYGVNS. CDR3 in amino acids: CASSALAGEQFF. CDR3 sequence (DNA): TGTGCCAGCAGTGCCTTAGCGGGGGAGCAGTTCTTC.